This T cell receptor (beta chain) originates from a study of cytotoxic CD8 clonotypes in ibrutinib-treated CLL. Profiled with immunoSEQ multiplex PCR; TCRdb holds only in-frame clones, not every one. The sample lists roughly 300,000 clones, around 76% seen once, with roughly 5.7% in the top ten. V gave up 3 bases and J gave up 3 bases, with 12 bases separating them. Germline V lookup: CDR1 KGHSH, CDR2 LQKENI. The CDR3 runs 15 residues. The rearrangement uses TRBV18 and TRBJ1-5; tentative D call: TRBD1 (6 bases). The starting material was PBMCs, obtained at disease progression, from a patient treated with ibrutinib. The origin of this receptor is a human donor with chronic lymphocytic leukemia. DNA of the CDR3: TGTGCCAGCTCACCGCGGCGACAGGACAATCAGCCCCAGCATTTT. The encoded protein is CASSPRRQDNQPQHF.